A selection of T cell receptor beta chains follows, all from one sample in a study of response to subunit inactivated influenza vaccine. TCRdb ran MiXCR on the RT-PCR reads and lists one entry per CDR3 protein. The sample carries 710,000 or so distinct CDR3 sequences, 15% to 18% recorded once. Specimen: PBMCs from blood, collected roughly 12 days after vaccination. The receptors were sampled from a man between 45 and 60 years old who received an inactivated influenza vaccine. CDR3s include the opening cysteine and the closing phenylalanine or tryptophan. A D gene is named only where the DNA matches it firmly. Some rows have no size entry. The others give once, few or many, or a class for an expanded clone.

TRBV27,.,.,TRBJ2-4,TGTGCCAGCAGCCCCTACGGGGGTCAAAACATTCAGTACTTC,CASSPYGGQNIQYF
TRBV4-2,.,TRBD2,TRBJ2-3,TGTGCCAGCAGCCAAGAGGTTCGGGGGGGCGGCACAGATACGCAGTATTTT,CASSQEVRGGGTDTQYF
TRBV29-1,.,TRBD2,TRBJ2-1,TGCAGCGCCGAGGGGTGGACTAGTCCTTACAATGAGCAGTTCTTC,CSAEGWTSPYNEQFF
TRBV10-3,many,.,TRBJ2-3,TGTGCCATCAGTCCCGGAGGGTCCACAGATACGCAGTATTTT,CAISPGGSTDTQYF
TRBV10-3,.,TRBD2,TRBJ2-5,TGTGCCATCAGTGGAGGACTCGGGAGCGGGGGTATTAGTGCCCAGTACTTC,CAISGGLGSGGISAQYF
TRBV4-3,few,.,TRBJ2-7,TGCGCCAGCAGCCAATCTCAGGGATATTTCTACGAGCAGTACTTC,CASSQSQGYFYEQYF
TRBV29-1,many,.,TRBJ2-2,TGCAGCGTTGACCTCGCAGGAAACACCGGGGAGCTGTTTTTT,CSVDLAGNTGELFF
TRBV12-3/TRBV12-4,few,.,TRBJ1-1,TGTGCCAGCAGTTTCGTGTACGGGATTGAAGCTTTCTTT,CASSFVYGIEAFF
TRBV11-1,few,TRBD1,TRBJ2-2,TGTGCCAGCAGCCCCGGGACAGACTGGGGAACGGACACCGGGGAGCTGTTTTTT,CASSPGTDWGTDTGELFF
TRBV7-2,.,.,TRBJ2-1,TGTGCCAGCACCAAACGCCCCAGCAGGAACTCCTACAATGAGCAGTTCTTC,CASTKRPSRNSYNEQFF
TRBV5-6,few,.,TRBJ2-2,TGTGCCAGCTGTTTCTCCATGAACACCGGGGAGCTGTTTTTT,CASCFSMNTGELFF
TRBV6-5,few,.,TRBJ2-3,TGTGCCAGCAGTTATACCTCGGGGCCAGGGGTGAATACGCAGTATTTT,CASSYTSGPGVNTQYF
TRBV20-1,few,.,TRBJ1-5,TGCAGTGCTAGAGCCGTCCCCAATCAGCCCCAGCATTTT,CSARAVPNQPQHF
TRBV20-1,.,.,TRBJ2-3,TGCAGTGCTAGATCCCCGACTAGTGGGGGGTCAGATACGCAGTATTTT,CSARSPTSGGSDTQYF
TRBV20-1,.,.,TRBJ2-5,TGCAGTGCGAGTGTCGGGGCCGTCAAAGAGACCCAGTACTTC,CSASVGAVKETQYF
TRBV20-1,.,.,TRBJ2-7,TGCAGTGCTAGTAGCTGGACTACCACCTACGAGCAGTACTTC,CSASSWTTTYEQYF
TRBV3-1,.,TRBD2,TRBJ2-4,TGTGCCAGCAGCCAAAGGGCGGGACTAGCGGTCCAAAACATTCAGTACTTC,CASSQRAGLAVQNIQYF
TRBV28,.,TRBD2,TRBJ2-3,TGTGCCAGCAGTTTATCTAGAGCGGGAGGGGAGGATACGCAGTATTTT,CASSLSRAGGEDTQYF
TRBV2,.,.,TRBJ2-7,TGTGCCAGCGGGCTAGTCTACGAGCAGTACTTC,CASGLVYEQYF
TRBV10-3,many,.,TRBJ1-4,TGTGCCATCAGTGAGCAGGCTAATGAAAAACTGTTTTTT,CAISEQANEKLFF
TRBV5-5,.,TRBD1,TRBJ2-2,TGTGCCAGCAGCTCCTCGGTAAAGGGGGCAGCGAACACCGGGGAGCTGTTTTTT,CASSSSVKGAANTGELFF
TRBV27,many,.,TRBJ2-5,TGTGCCAGCAGTTTTTCGCGGGGCCTGGAGACCCAGTACTTC,CASSFSRGLETQYF
TRBV7-2,many,.,TRBJ2-3,TGTGCCAGCAGGGTAAACGCGGCTACTAGCACAGATACGCAGTATTTT,CASRVNAATSTDTQYF
TRBV12-3/TRBV12-4,.,TRBD1,TRBJ2-3,TGTGCCAGCAGTGTACAGGGGTGGAGGGATACGCAGTATTTT,CASSVQGWRDTQYF
TRBV30,once,.,TRBJ2-7,TGTGCCTGGACCCGGGATGGCTACGAGCAGTACTTC,CAWTRDGYEQYF
TRBV10-3,many,TRBD1,TRBJ2-1,TGTGCCATCAGTAGACAGGGCGCCTACAATGAGCAGTTCTTC,CAISRQGAYNEQFF
TRBV4-1,.,TRBD2,TRBJ2-1,TGCGCCAGCAGCCCGGGGGGACTAGCGGGAGCCTCCTACGGTGAGCAGTTCTTC,CASSPGGLAGASYGEQFF
TRBV12-3/TRBV12-4,few,.,TRBJ1-2,TGTGCCAGCAGATCGCACTCCGGGAGAGAGTATGGCTACACCTTC,CASRSHSGREYGYTF
TRBV4-1,.,.,TRBJ1-5,TGCGCCAGCAGCCCAACGATCCTGAGAGGTAATCAGCCCCAGCATTTT,CASSPTILRGNQPQHF
TRBV5-1,few,.,TRBJ1-4,TGCGCCAGCAGCTTCGGACGGGGTAATGAAAAACTGTTTTTT,CASSFGRGNEKLFF
TRBV3-1,.,.,TRBJ2-3,TGTGCCAGCAGTCATCGGGTTACGCAGTATTTT,CASSHRVTQYF
TRBV6-1,few,.,TRBJ1-3,TGTGCCAGCAGGAAGGGGTTCTCTGGAAACACCATATATTTT,CASRKGFSGNTIYF
TRBV12-3/TRBV12-4,once,.,TRBJ2-7,TGTGCCAGCAAAGTGGGGGCGTTGAGCGAGCAGTACTTC,CASKVGALSEQYF
TRBV25-1,once,.,TRBJ2-1,TGTGCCAGCAGTGACTTTGAGCAGTTCTTC,CASSDFEQFF
TRBV12-3/TRBV12-4,.,.,TRBJ2-2,TGTGCCAACTTATACACCGGGGAGCTGTTTTTT,CANLYTGELFF
TRBV7-6,.,.,TRBJ2-1,TGTGCCAGCAGCTTTCTCCCAAGCGGAAGCTCCTACAATGAGCAGTTCTTC,CASSFLPSGSSYNEQFF
TRBV24-1,few,TRBD2,TRBJ2-1,TGTGCCACTGGGACTAGCGGAAGGGATGAGCAGTTCTTC,CATGTSGRDEQFF
TRBV4-2,.,TRBD2,TRBJ2-2,TGTGCCAGCAGCCAAGGACTAGCGGGAGGGACGGTGGTCGGGGAGCTGTTTTTT,CASSQGLAGGTVVGELFF
TRBV19,.,.,TRBJ2-2,TGTGGGGGGGAGCCAGACACCGGGGAGCTGTTTTTT,CGGEPDTGELFF
TRBV7-2,many,.,TRBJ2-3,TGTGCCAGCAGCCTGGTTAGTTTAGATACGCAGTATTTT,CASSLVSLDTQYF
TRBV12-3/TRBV12-4,.,.,TRBJ2-6,TGTGCCAGCAGTTTAGGGATAAACTTTGGGGCCAACGTCCTGACTTTC,CASSLGINFGANVLTF
TRBV6-1,.,.,TRBJ1-5,TGTGCCAGCAGCGCCTTGTGGGCTAGCAATCAGCCCCAGCATTTT,CASSALWASNQPQHF
TRBV10-3,many,TRBD2,TRBJ2-7,TGTGCCATCAGTGAGGGGGGGGGACTAGTTCGGAGCTCCTACGAGCAGTACTTC,CAISEGGGLVRSSYEQYF
TRBV7-3,.,TRBD2,TRBJ2-1,TGTGCCAGCAGCTTACAAGCGGGAGGCCACGAGCAGTTCTTC,CASSLQAGGHEQFF
TRBV24-1,many,TRBD1,TRBJ2-5,TGTGCCACCAGTGAAGGACAGGGTCGGGGAGAGACCCAGTACTTC,CATSEGQGRGETQYF
TRBV20-1,.,TRBD1,TRBJ2-7,TGCAGTGCTAGAGACCCCGGACAGGGAAGAACCTACGAGCAGTACTTC,CSARDPGQGRTYEQYF
TRBV7-2,.,TRBD2,TRBJ2-1,TGTGCCAGCAGCTTAGCGACGTATGGGCTAGCGGGAGTGGATGAGCAGTTCTTC,CASSLATYGLAGVDEQFF
TRBV7-6,.,.,TRBJ2-5,TGTGCCAGCAGTCGACTGGGGTCAGAGACCCAGTACTTC,CASSRLGSETQYF
TRBV29-1,.,TRBD1,TRBJ1-4,TGCAGCGTTGATGGGGCAGGGGGCAGTGAAAAACTGTTTTTT,CSVDGAGGSEKLFF
TRBV11-2,few,TRBD1,TRBJ2-7,TGTGCCAGCAGCGGGACAGCACGTTACGAGCAGTACTTC,CASSGTARYEQYF
TRBV12-3/TRBV12-4,.,.,TRBJ2-5,TGTGCCAGCAGTTTTTTACGAGAGACCCAGTACTTC,CASSFLRETQYF